This TCR beta chain was identified in a study of T cell responses to AZD1222 COVID-19 vaccine. Sequencing used immunoSEQ multiplex PCR; TCRdb keeps in-frame clones, though not all of them. The top ten hold approximately 4.2% of the sample, which has 150,000 to 200,000 clones, approximately 90% seen once. Study-level points and caveats: There were vaccine-associated CD4 TCRs across spike, dominant at 160-218 and 743-854. A mostly white British donor set with more females was recruited, and clonal diversity was possibly underestimated. Close to half of spike-specific TCRs reportedly recognize unmutated variant regions.

A note on this clone: What it binds is not known.

This TCR was recovered from an adult who received the MenACWY meningococcal vaccine as a control. The sequencing here drew on peripheral blood, taken 28 days after the second dose of the MenACWY control vaccine.

CDR3 residues: CAWSFSYEQYF. DNA for the CDR3: TGTGCCTGGAGTTTTTCCTACGAGCAGTACTTC. This sequence joins TRBV30 and TRBJ2-7; D is uncertain. This CDR3 contains 11 residues. The germline V gene has CDR1 GTSNPN and CDR2 SVGIG (reference sequence). V dropped 2 bases and J dropped 1 base, with 3 bases sitting between them.